Listed below are T cell receptor beta chains from one sample, sequenced in a study of early stage breast cancer tumors. Only in-frame clones appear in the TCRdb table, and some are missing; sequencing was by immunoSEQ multiplex PCR. The table has around 78,000 clones, approximately 80% seen once; the top ten hold 3.5%. Sample: blood. All receptors derive from a person aged 55-75 years with breast cancer. Each CDR3 is given with its conserved first and last residue. D genes are given only for firm matches. Expanded clones get a size class; other rows say once, few or many, or leave the size out.

j_call clone_size d_call v_call cdr3_aa cdr3_nt
TRBJ2-2 . TRBD1 TRBV9 CASSVTQGAFTGELFF TGTGCCAGCAGCGTAACCCAGGGGGCCTTCACCGGGGAGCTGTTTTTT
TRBJ1-1 . . TRBV7-6 CASSFSRGTEAFF TGTGCCAGCAGCTTTTCCAGGGGAACTGAAGCTTTCTTT
TRBJ2-5 . . TRBV5-6 CASSEGLQRGETQYF TGTGCCAGCAGCGAGGGACTCCAGAGGGGAGAGACCCAGTACTTC
TRBJ2-7 . . TRBV5-1 CASSFDPPTYEQYF TGCGCCAGCAGCTTTGATCCTCCTACCTACGAGCAGTACTTC
TRBJ1-4 . . TRBV7-9 CASSLGAGNEKLFF TGTGCCAGCAGCCTAGGGGCCGGGAATGAAAAACTGTTTTTT
TRBJ2-7 few TRBD2 TRBV18 CASSPPDTSGRQYF TGTGCCAGCTCACCACCGGATACTAGCGGGAGGCAGTACTTC
TRBJ2-2 . . TRBV2 CASNGGSNTGELFF TGTGCCAGCAATGGCGGGTCGAACACCGGGGAGCTGTTTTTT
TRBJ2-7 . . TRBV30 CAWNHQGGIHEQYF TGTGCCTGGAACCACCAGGGGGGGATCCACGAGCAGTACTTC
TRBJ1-1 . . TRBV2 CASGVNTEAFF TGTGCCAGCGGGGTTAACACTGAAGCTTTCTTT
TRBJ1-5 . . TRBV6-6 CASSYLGANSNQPQHF TGTGCCAGCAGTTACCTTGGGGCCAATAGCAATCAGCCCCAGCATTTT
TRBJ1-1 . . TRBV5-4 CASSSPRGGAKNTEAFF TGTGCCAGCAGCTCACCCCGCGGGGGCGCGAAGAACACTGAAGCTTTCTTT
TRBJ1-5 . . TRBV19 CASSMVANQPQHF TGTGCCAGTAGTATGGTAGCTAATCAGCCCCAGCATTTT
TRBJ2-3 . . TRBV30 CAWSGVTAANTQYF TGTGCCTGGAGTGGAGTAACTGCAGCTAATACGCAGTATTTT
TRBJ2-3 . TRBD2 TRBV5-4 CASSFGSGLAGTDTQYF TGTGCCAGCAGCTTTGGGTCGGGACTAGCGGGCACAGATACGCAGTATTTT
TRBJ2-3 . . TRBV18 CASSPRAVSGTDTQYF TGTGCCAGCTCACCACGGGCAGTAAGTGGGACAGATACGCAGTATTTT
TRBJ2-3 . TRBD2 TRBV7-8 CASSSLPGGQADTQYF TGTGCCAGCAGCTCCCTTCCGGGGGGGCAAGCGGATACGCAGTATTTT
TRBJ1-4 . TRBD1 TRBV18 CASSPRTGIDEKLFF TGTGCCAGCTCACCCAGGACAGGGATTGATGAAAAACTGTTTTTT
TRBJ2-5 . . TRBV11-2 CASSPLTLQETQYF TGTGCCAGCAGCCCCTTGACACTCCAAGAGACCCAGTACTTC
TRBJ2-5 . . TRBV9 CASSPRWGGGETQYF TGTGCCAGCAGCCCTCGGTGGGGAGGGGGAGAGACCCAGTACTTC
TRBJ1-5 . . TRBV7-2 CASSLRGGQPQHF TGTGCCAGCAGCTTACGAGGGGGTCAGCCCCAGCATTTT
TRBJ2-7 . . TRBV7-2 CASSLGGKGQDEQYF TGTGCCAGCAGCTTAGGTGGAAAGGGTCAAGACGAGCAGTACTTC
TRBJ1-1 . . TRBV6-5 CASSYRLNTEAFF TGTGCCAGCAGTTACCGGTTGAACACTGAAGCTTTCTTT
TRBJ1-1 . . TRBV18 CASSPQLDPHTEAFF TGTGCCAGCTCACCACAGCTGGACCCCCACACTGAAGCTTTCTTT
TRBJ2-7 . . TRBV30 CAWSQARYEQYF TGTGCCTGGAGTCAGGCTAGGTACGAGCAGTACTTC
TRBJ2-1 . TRBD2 TRBV5-1 CASSLGFGGGTYNEQFF TGCGCCAGCAGCTTGGGGTTCGGGGGGGGAACCTACAATGAGCAGTTCTTC
TRBJ2-2 . TRBD2 TRBV28 CASSSPGLAGTGELFF TGTGCCAGCAGTTCTCCGGGACTAGCGGGCACCGGGGAGCTGTTTTTT
TRBJ1-5 few TRBD1 TRBV2 CASCSGQGYQPQHF TGTGCCAGCTGTTCAGGACAGGGGTATCAGCCCCAGCATTTT
TRBJ1-2 . TRBD1 TRBV4-1 CASSQQQGAGYGYTF TGCGCCAGCAGCCAGCAACAGGGGGCGGGCTATGGCTACACCTTC
TRBJ2-1 . . TRBV5-1 CASRGPEVPDYNEQFF TGCGCCAGCCGAGGTCCGGAAGTCCCCGATTACAATGAGCAGTTCTTC
TRBJ2-1 . . TRBV28 CASGAGRKNEQFF TGTGCCAGCGGGGCAGGGAGGAAAAATGAGCAGTTCTTC
TRBJ2-2 . TRBD2 TRBV30 CAWSLPGLAWNTGELFF TGTGCCTGGAGTCTTCCGGGACTAGCATGGAACACCGGGGAGCTGTTTTTT
TRBJ1-4 . . TRBV5-1 CASTLVPGATNEKLFF TGCGCCAGCACCCTTGTCCCGGGGGCAACTAATGAAAAACTGTTTTTT
TRBJ1-5 once . TRBV4-1 CASSQADRQPQHF TGCGCCAGCAGCCAAGCGGATCGTCAGCCCCAGCATTTT
TRBJ2-5 . . TRBV15 CATSRDLTTGHGQETQYF TGTGCCACCAGCAGAGATTTGACCACCGGACACGGGCAAGAGACCCAGTACTTC
TRBJ2-3 . . TRBV7-3 CASSPDRSDTQYF TGTGCCAGCAGCCCCGACAGATCAGATACGCAGTATTTT
TRBJ2-7 . . TRBV18 CASSPGYEQYF TGTGCCAGCTCACCAGGCTACGAGCAGTACTTC
TRBJ2-7 . . TRBV19 CASSSGTAPFGQYF TGTGCCAGTAGTTCCGGGACGGCCCCTTTCGGGCAGTACTTC
TRBJ2-7 . TRBD1 TRBV4-2 CASSQERQGHEQYF TGTGCCAGCAGCCAAGAGCGACAGGGTCACGAGCAGTACTTC
TRBJ2-7 . TRBD2 TRBV4-3 CASSPLAGPYEQYF TGCGCCAGCAGCCCCTTAGCGGGACCCTACGAGCAGTACTTC
TRBJ1-4 . . TRBV5-8 CASRPLGGSEKLFF TGTGCCAGCAGGCCACTAGGGGGGAGTGAAAAACTGTTTTTT
TRBJ2-3 . TRBD2 TRBV5-4 CASEARGGSTDTQYF TGTGCCAGCGAGGCGCGGGGGGGGAGCACAGATACGCAGTATTTT
TRBJ2-1 few . TRBV7-3 CASSPIGEGEQFF TGTGCCAGCAGCCCTATCGGCGAAGGTGAGCAGTTCTTC
TRBJ2-2 . . TRBV7-9 CASSLRLPNTGELFF TGTGCCAGCAGCTTACGACTCCCGAACACCGGGGAGCTGTTTTTT
TRBJ1-5 . . TRBV7-6 CASSLERDQPQHF TGTGCCAGCAGCTTAGAGAGGGATCAGCCCCAGCATTTT
TRBJ2-3 . TRBD2 TRBV9 CASSFGQGLAGLDTDTQYF TGTGCCAGCAGCTTCGGACAGGGACTAGCGGGACTCGACACAGATACGCAGTATTTT